These 23 T cell receptor beta chains were all obtained from the same sample, sequenced in a study of T cell repertoires in cytomegalovirus infection (dated by TCRdb to between 2018 and 2020). Sequencing was carried out with an Illumina HiSeq 1500. The public sequencing data were trimmed at Q25 with fastp and processed into clonotypes with MiXCR by TCRdb, which kept only in-frame beta chains. One record per CDR3 amino acid sequence lists the most common genes and DNA. This sample comprises roughly 700,000 distinct CDR3 sequences, roughly a third of them detected only once. The top ten constitute roughly 20% of the sample. In light of the paper, this sample's treatment or condition label describes: in vitro stimulation with specific CMV peptide epitopes to enrich CMV-specific T cells. These receptors have no known antigen. This specimen was cultured PBMCs, taken from culture after CMV antigen stimulation. The receptors come from a human donor in good health (CMV status not recorded). Some clones in this sample may be carry-over from other donors' samples.

As DNA, the CDR3 is TGTGCCAGCCTGACAGGCGATAATTCACCCCTCCACTTT. Protein: CASLTGDNSPLHF. This sequence joins TRBV6-1 and TRBJ1-6, with D tentatively TRBD1 (6 bases). The ends were cut back, 8 bases at V and 5 bases at J, with 10 bases in the middle. CDR3 size: 13 residues. CDR1 MNHNS and CDR2 SASEGT come from the germline V gene.

This clonotype has at least ten counts. The chain uses TRBV7-9 and TRBJ1-6; unclear D gene. V was trimmed by 3 bases and J by 0 bases, leaving 9 bases between them. The CDR3 spans 16 residues. Germline CDR1 SEHNR, CDR2 FQNEAQ (reference sequence). The CDR3 loop reads CASSLADSSYNSPLHF. DNA of the CDR3: TGTGCCAGCAGCTTGGCCGATAGCTCCTATAATTCACCCCTCCACTTT.

This rearrangement joins TRBV6-1 to TRBJ2-7; a weak D match, TRBD2 (6 bases). Germline CDR1 and CDR2: MNHNS and SASEGT. V was cut by 4 bases and J by 5 bases, with 12 bases left in between. There are 13 residues in the CDR3. The CDR3: CASSVSPGDEQYF. The CDR3 DNA reads TGTGCCAGCAGTGTTAGCCCGGGGGACGAGCAGTACTTC.

The rearrangement uses TRBV12-3 or TRBV12-4 and TRBJ1-5, with D perhaps matching TRBD1 (6 bases). V dropped 6 bases and J dropped 1 base, with 13 bases sitting between them. The CDR3 is 15 residues long. CDR3 coding DNA: TGTGCCAGCAGCCCAGGGGCGCTAAGCAATCAGCCCCAGCATTTT. Its protein product is CASSPGALSNQPQHF.

This clonotype was recorded at least ten times. The V gene is TRBV7-2, the J gene TRBJ1-2; D is ambiguous. The V gene's germline CDR1 is SGHTA and CDR2 FQGNSA. V was shortened by 5 bases and J by 5 bases, with 15 bases between the two germline ends. The CDR3 consists of 14 residues. The CDR3 DNA reads TGTGCCAGCAGCCTGGACCCCAATGGGTATGGCTACACCTTC. This sequence encodes CASSLDPNGYGYTF.

The chain recombines TRBV27 with TRBJ2-7; 10 bases align to TRBD2. Unmatched junction bases numbered 5, after V lost 8 bases and J lost 1 base. Per the germline V gene, CDR1 is MNHEY and CDR2 is SMNVEV (reference sequence). CDR3 length equals 14 residues. The CDR3 here is CASRSGRESYEQYF. In nucleotides, the CDR3 is TGTGCCAGCCGGAGCGGGAGGGAATCCTACGAGCAGTACTTC.

This clonotype came up a few times. The CDR3 here is CASSPAPLGSNQPQHF. CDR3 nucleotides: TGTGCCAGCAGTCCGGCCCCCCTTGGAAGCAATCAGCCCCAGCATTTT. This chain connects TRBV12-3 or TRBV12-4 to TRBJ1-5; D remains unclear. The length of the CDR3 is 16 residues. The ends were cut back, 5 bases at V and 1 base at J, with 15 bases in the middle.

The V and J genes are TRBV6-6 and TRBJ1-4, with 9 bases identical to TRBD1. CDR1 and CDR2 from the germline V gene are MNHNY and SVGAGI (reference sequence). There are 16 residues in the CDR3. Trimming removed 6 bases from V and 6 bases from J; junction bases left unmatched: 11. CDR3: CASRYHPGQGHEKLFF. CDR3 in DNA: TGTGCCAGCAGGTACCACCCGGGACAGGGACATGAAAAACTGTTTTTT.

This clonotype has a count of ten or more. This chain links TRBV7-8 with TRBJ2-5; maybe TRBD2 (5 bases). Trimming pared 7 bases from V and 1 base from J, leaving 13 bases between. CDR1 and CDR2 from the germline V gene are SGHVS and FQNEAQ. This CDR3 is 14 amino acids long. The CDR3 nucleotides read TGTGCCAGCACCGAGGGAACTATCCAAGAGACCCAGTACTTC. Its translation: CASTEGTIQETQYF. The whole variable domain, filled in from reference TRBV7-8 and TRBJ2-5, reads GAGVSQSPRYKVAKRGQDVALRCDPISGHVSLFWYQQALGQGPEFLTYFQNEAQLDKSGLPSDRFFAERPEGSVSTLKIQRTQQEDSAVYLCASTEGTIQETQYFGPGTRLLVL.

This clonotype was seen at least ten times. The V call is TRBV7-2, the J call TRBJ2-7; no definite D call. This CDR3 has 13 residues. The germline CDR1 and CDR2 sequences are SGHTA and FQGNSA. Deletions cut 2 bases from V and 0 bases from J, with 5 bases between. CDR3 nucleotides: TGTGCCAGCAGCTTAACCCACTCCTACGAGCAGTACTTC. Its translation: CASSLTHSYEQYF. The variable domain in full, with the rest retrieved from reference TRBV7-2 and TRBJ2-7, is GAGVSQSPSNKVTEKGKDVELRCDPISGHTALYWYRQSLGQGLEFLIYFQGNSAPDKSGLPSDRFSAERTGGSVSTLTIQRTQQEDSAVYLCASSLTHSYEQYFGPGTRLTVT.

Many counts were recorded for this clonotype. V is TRBV7-2 and J is TRBJ2-3, with D perhaps TRBD2 (6 bases). The V gene's germline CDR1 is SGHTA and CDR2 FQGNSA. The CDR3 runs to 11 residues. V lost 4 bases and J lost 10, with 9 bases in between. As DNA, the CDR3 is TGTGCCAGCAGCTCGGGGGATCCGCAGTATTTT. Protein: CASSSGDPQYF.

This clonotype has a handful of counts. CDR3 bases: TGTGCCAGTAGTGCACAGTATAATTCACCCCTCCACTTT. It yields the protein CASSAQYNSPLHF. The chain uses TRBV19 and TRBJ1-6; D gene ambiguous. The CDR3 runs 13 residues. V was pared by 5 bases and J by 4 bases, with 6 bases between. Germline assignment: CDR1 LNHDA and CDR2 SQIVND (reference sequence).

The V gene is TRBV6-1, the J gene TRBJ2-1, with 7 bases fitting TRBD1. The CDR3 runs to 15 residues. Germline-derived CDR1 and CDR2 are MNHNS and SASEGT. V was pared by 6 bases and J by 2 bases, with 7 bases of the junction left unmatched. DNA of the CDR3: TGTGCCAGCAGCGGACGAGGGGGCGCCTACAATGAGCAGTTCTTC. Translation: CASSGRGGAYNEQFF.

The chain uses TRBV7-9 and TRBJ2-5, with 7 bases lining up with TRBD1. This CDR3 is 13 amino acids long. Trimming at V came to 7 bases and at J to 5 bases, leaving 7 bases not matched to a gene. CDR1 is SEHNR, CDR2 FQNEAQ, per germline (reference sequence). CDR3 sequence: CASTDRVRETQYF. DNA for the CDR3: TGTGCCAGCACCGACAGGGTTAGGGAGACCCAGTACTTC.

This clonotype occurred a few times. The J gene is TRBJ1-2, the V gene TRBV4-1; D remains ambiguous. The V and J ends lost 1 base and 7 bases respectively, with 13 bases between them. Germline CDR1 and CDR2: MGHRA and YSYEKL. This CDR3 is built from 14 residues. This CDR3 is CASSQVRLAGGYTF. The CDR3 nucleotides are TGCGCCAGCAGCCAAGTCCGCCTCGCGGGTGGCTACACCTTC.

This clonotype was counted once. This chain joins TRBV11-1 and TRBJ2-7, with D maybe TRBD2 (5 bases). V was trimmed by 0 bases and J by 8 bases, leaving 14 bases between them. CDR1 SGHAT and CDR2 FQDESV come from the germline V gene (reference sequence). This CDR3 contains 14 residues. The CDR3 sequence is CASSLAGNLRQQYF. CDR3 in DNA: TGTGCCAGCAGCTTAGCCGGGAACCTACGACAGCAGTACTTC.

This clonotype was detected once. Mismatch with germline at one junction end may stem from a read error. V gene TRBV7-9 combines with J gene TRBJ2-1; 10 bases map to TRBD1. CDR1 is SEHNR and CDR2 is FQNEAQ in the germline V gene (reference sequence). The CDR3 contains 16 residues. CDR3 DNA: TGTGCCAGCAGCTTAGCCCTGGGACAGGGGCACAATGTGCAGTTCTTC. It is translated as CASSLALGQGHNVQFF.

CDR3 protein: CASSELDRVLYEQYF. The CDR3 region has the DNA TGTGCCAGCAGTGAATTAGACAGGGTGCTCTACGAGCAGTACTTC. The V and J genes are TRBV6-1 and TRBJ2-7; 7 bases map to TRBD1. The CDR3 runs 15 residues. V lost 2 bases, J lost 3 bases, and 7 bases stayed unmatched. Germline assignment: CDR1 MNHNS and CDR2 SASEGT.

The J gene is TRBJ1-3, the V gene TRBV7-2; TRBD1 matches at 8 bases. Germline values: CDR1 SGHTA, CDR2 FQGNSA. V was clipped by 4 bases and J by 7 bases; unmatched bases: 12. This CDR3 is 16 amino acids long. The CDR3 DNA sequence: TGTGCCAGCAGCTCCAAACCGGACAGGGCCCACAACACCATATATTTT. It codes for CASSSKPDRAHNTIYF. The variable domain in full, with the rest retrieved from reference TRBV7-2 and TRBJ1-3, is GAGVSQSPSNKVTEKGKDVELRCDPISGHTALYWYRQSLGQGLEFLIYFQGNSAPDKSGLPSDRFSAERTGGSVSTLTIQRTQQEDSAVYLCASSSKPDRAHNTIYFGEGSWLTVV.

The J gene is TRBJ2-7, the V gene TRBV7-2, with D unclear. Germline V gene sequence: CDR1 SGHTA, CDR2 FQGNSA. This CDR3 comprises 15 residues. With 0 bases removed from V and 3 bases from J, the gap between germline ends came to 12 bases. CDR3 amino acids: CASSLARQTYYEQYF. In DNA form, the CDR3 reads TGTGCCAGCAGCTTAGCTCGGCAGACCTACTACGAGCAGTACTTC.

The chain carries TRBV12-5 and TRBJ2-1; no clear D. Germline V gene sequence: CDR1 LGHNT, CDR2 FRNRAP. The germline V and J ends were trimmed by 0 bases and 10 bases, with 13 bases remaining between them. CDR3 size: 14 residues. In DNA, the CDR3 is TGTGCTAGTGGTTTGGTAACCCCCCTTGGGGAGCAGTTCTTC. It specifies CASGLVTPLGEQFF. Full variable domain (missing parts from reference TRBV12-5 and TRBJ2-1): DARVTQTPRHKVTEMGQEVTMRCQPILGHNTVFWYRQTMMQGLELLAYFRNRAPLDDSGMPKDRFSAEMPDATLATLKIQPSEPRDSAVYFCASGLVTPLGEQFFGPGTRLTVL.

The rearrangement joins TRBV7-2 to TRBJ2-1; tentatively, D is TRBD1 or TRBD2 (5 bases each). Germline V CDR1 and CDR2: SGHTA, FQGNSA. The CDR3 sequence is 15 residues long. V was shortened by 3 bases and J by 6 bases, with 15 bases between the two germline ends. The CDR3 DNA sequence: TGTGCCAGCAGCTTCCCGGGGACGGCATTCAATGAGCAGTTCTTC. Protein: CASSFPGTAFNEQFF.

The chain is built from TRBV7-8 and TRBJ2-5; TRBD2 matches 12 bases. This CDR3 contains 16 residues. The V and J ends lost 5 bases and 4 bases, in that order; junction bases with no gene match: 8. Germline assignment: CDR1 SGHVS and CDR2 FQNEAQ. The chain's CDR3 is CASSPRTSGDSETQYF. In DNA, the CDR3 is TGTGCCAGCAGCCCCCGGACTAGCGGGGATTCAGAGACCCAGTACTTC. Combining the CDR3 with reference TRBV7-8 and TRBJ2-5 gives the whole variable domain GAGVSQSPRYKVAKRGQDVALRCDPISGHVSLFWYQQALGQGPEFLTYFQNEAQLDKSGLPSDRFFAERPEGSVSTLKIQRTQQEDSAVYLCASSPRTSGDSETQYFGPGTRLLVL.